This TCR beta chain was captured by sequencing in a study of CD8 T cells in Susac syndrome. Random hexamers served to reverse transcribe about 0.5 to 1 ug RNA. Amplification of the TCR beta CDR3 was carried out by immunoSEQ multiplex PCR, which spanned a total of 54 Vbeta and 13 Jbeta segments. TCRdb reprocessed the immunoSEQ multiplex PCR reads via MiXCR and lists one record per CDR3 protein. This repertoire shows approximately 190,000 distinct CDR3 sequences, 90% to 96% found once; its top ten account for around 0.1%. The V and J ends lost 1 base and 7 bases respectively, with 13 bases between them. The germline V gene encodes CDR1 SGHTA and CDR2 FQGNSA. The CDR3 is 15 amino acids. This clonotype was seen a handful of times.

The sample comprised CD4+ T cells from PBMCs. The chain uses TRBV7-2 and TRBJ2-2, with a possible D match to TRBD2 (5 bases). This TCR derives from a human donor with Susac syndrome. The CDR3 here is CASSLVPAAGGELFF. CDR3 in DNA: TGTGCCAGCAGCTTAGTTCCCGCCGCGGGCGGGGAGCTGTTTTTT.